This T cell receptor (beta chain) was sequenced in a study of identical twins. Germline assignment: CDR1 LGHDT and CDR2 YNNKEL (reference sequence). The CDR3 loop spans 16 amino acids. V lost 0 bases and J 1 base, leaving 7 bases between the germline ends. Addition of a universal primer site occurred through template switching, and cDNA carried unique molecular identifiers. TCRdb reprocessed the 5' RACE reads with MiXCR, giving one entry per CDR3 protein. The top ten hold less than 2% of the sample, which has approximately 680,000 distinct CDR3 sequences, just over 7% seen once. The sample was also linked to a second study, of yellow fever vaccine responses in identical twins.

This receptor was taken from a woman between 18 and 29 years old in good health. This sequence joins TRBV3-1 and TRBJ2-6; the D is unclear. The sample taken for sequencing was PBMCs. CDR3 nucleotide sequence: TGTGCCAGCAGCCAAGATATAACGTCTGGGGCCAACGTCCTGACTTTC. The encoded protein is CASSQDITSGANVLTF.